This TCR beta chain was identified in a study of CD8+CD57+ T cells in acquired aplastic anemia. Study-level background: Sorting CD4+ and CD8+ cells gave DNA averaging roughly 3.5 ug.

This clonotype has at least ten counts. This CDR3 region has 15 residues. V lost 1 base and J 4 bases, leaving 13 bases between the germline ends. Germline loops: CDR1 SNHLY, CDR2 FYNNEI. Genomic DNA constituted the template upon which TCR beta VDJ and CDR3 profiling was performed. TCRdb independently ran MiXCR on the reads; one entry per CDR3 protein. The data hold some 220,000 distinct CDR3 sequences, with almost 35% observed a single time. V and J are TRBV2 and TRBJ1-1; no firm D call. The sequencing input was sorted CD4+, CD8+, or CD8+CD57+ T cells (not recorded which) from PBMCs. The clonotype comes from a human donor in good health, serving as a control. This CDR3 is CASSEDVHGGTEAFF. CDR3 nucleotide sequence: TGTGCCAGCAGTGAAGACGTTCACGGAGGCACTGAAGCTTTCTTT.